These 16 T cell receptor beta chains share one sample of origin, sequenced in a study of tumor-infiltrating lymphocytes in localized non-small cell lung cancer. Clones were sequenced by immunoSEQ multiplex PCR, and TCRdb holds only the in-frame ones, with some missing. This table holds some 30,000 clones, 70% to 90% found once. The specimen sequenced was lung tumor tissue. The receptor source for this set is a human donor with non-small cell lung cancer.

CDR3 loop: CASRRRGYSNQPQHF. CDR3 coding DNA: TGTGCCAGCAGGCGCAGGGGATATAGCAATCAGCCCCAGCATTTT. The chain couples TRBV2 to TRBJ1-5; perhaps TRBD1 as D (6 bases). V was cut by 6 bases and J by 0 bases, with 12 bases left in between. The CDR3 is 15 amino acids. Germline CDR1 reads SNHLY; CDR2 reads FYNNEI. Supplemented by reference TRBV2 and TRBJ1-5, the full variable domain reads EPEVTQTPSHQVTQMGQEVILRCVPISNHLYFYWYRQILGQKVEFLVSFYNNEISEKSEIFDDQFSVERPDGSNFTLKIRSTKLEDSAMYFCASRRRGYSNQPQHFGDGTRLSIL.

The CDR3 is CASSRGSVQETQYF. In DNA form, the CDR3 reads TGTGCCAGCAGTCGCGGGTCGGTGCAAGAGACCCAGTACTTC. The rearrangement joins TRBV27 to TRBJ2-5, with TRBD2 as a possible D gene (5 bases). V gave up 5 bases and J gave up 2 bases, with 12 bases separating them. This CDR3 region has 14 residues. Per germline, CDR1 MNHEY and CDR2 SMNVEV (reference sequence).

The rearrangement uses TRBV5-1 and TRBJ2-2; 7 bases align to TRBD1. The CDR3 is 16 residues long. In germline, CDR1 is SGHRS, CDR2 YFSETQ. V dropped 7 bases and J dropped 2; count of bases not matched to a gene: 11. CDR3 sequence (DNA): TGCGCCAGCGGGACAGTGGGTCGCACAAACACCGGGGAGCTGTTTTTT. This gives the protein CASGTVGRTNTGELFF.

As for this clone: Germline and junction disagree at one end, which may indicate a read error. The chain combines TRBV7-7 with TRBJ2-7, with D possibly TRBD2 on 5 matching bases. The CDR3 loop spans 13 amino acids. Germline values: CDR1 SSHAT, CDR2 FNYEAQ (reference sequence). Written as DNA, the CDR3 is TGTGCTAGCAGCTTAGCGCCCTCCGCCGAGCAGTACTTC. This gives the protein CASSLAPSAEQYF.

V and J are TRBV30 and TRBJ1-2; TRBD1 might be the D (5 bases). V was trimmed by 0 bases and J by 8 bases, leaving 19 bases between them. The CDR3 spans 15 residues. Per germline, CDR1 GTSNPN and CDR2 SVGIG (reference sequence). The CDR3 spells CAWSVPGGGIRGYTF. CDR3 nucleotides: TGTGCCTGGAGTGTACCGGGTGGGGGTATACGCGGCTACACCTTC.

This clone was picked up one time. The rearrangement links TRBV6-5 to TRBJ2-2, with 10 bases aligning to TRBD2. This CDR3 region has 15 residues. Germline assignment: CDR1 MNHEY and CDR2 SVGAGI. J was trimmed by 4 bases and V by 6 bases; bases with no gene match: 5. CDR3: CASRRRTSGTGELFF. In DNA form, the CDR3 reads TGTGCCAGCAGGCGGCGGACTAGCGGCACCGGGGAGCTGTTTTTT.

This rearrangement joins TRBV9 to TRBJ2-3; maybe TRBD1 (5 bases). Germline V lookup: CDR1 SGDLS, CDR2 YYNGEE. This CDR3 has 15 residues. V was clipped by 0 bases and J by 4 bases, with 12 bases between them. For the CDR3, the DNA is TGTGCCAGCAGCGTAGTGGGGCTCGCGGCAGATACGCAGTATTTT. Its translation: CASSVVGLAADTQYF.

The CDR3 DNA reads TGTGCCAGCAGCCAAGAAACTAGCGAAGGCCCCCAAGAGACCCAGTACTTC. This gives the protein CASSQETSEGPQETQYF. J is TRBJ2-5 and V is TRBV4-2; 7 bases are shared with TRBD2. With V trimmed by 0 bases and J by 1 base, 8 bases remained unmatched. Germline CDR1 is LGHNA and CDR2 is YNFKEQ. The CDR3 is made up of 17 amino acids.

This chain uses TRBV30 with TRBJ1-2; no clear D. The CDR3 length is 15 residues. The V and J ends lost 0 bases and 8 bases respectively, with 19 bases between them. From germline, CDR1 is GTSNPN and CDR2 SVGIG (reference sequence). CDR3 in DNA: TGTGCCTGGAGTGTTGGTGGGATGGGCCTGAGGGGCTACACCTTC. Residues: CAWSVGGMGLRGYTF.

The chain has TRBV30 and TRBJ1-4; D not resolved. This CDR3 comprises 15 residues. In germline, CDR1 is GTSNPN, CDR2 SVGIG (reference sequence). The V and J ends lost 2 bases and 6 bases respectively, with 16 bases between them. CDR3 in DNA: TGTGCCTGGAGTCCGGACGCAATCGCGGATGAAAAACTGTTTTTT. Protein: CAWSPDAIADEKLFF.

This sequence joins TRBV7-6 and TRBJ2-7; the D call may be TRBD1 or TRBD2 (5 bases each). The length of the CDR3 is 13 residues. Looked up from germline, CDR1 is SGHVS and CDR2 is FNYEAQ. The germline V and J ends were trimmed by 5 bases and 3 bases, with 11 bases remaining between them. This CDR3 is CASSPGTDYEQYF. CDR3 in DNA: TGTGCCAGCAGCCCTGGGACCGACTACGAGCAGTACTTC.

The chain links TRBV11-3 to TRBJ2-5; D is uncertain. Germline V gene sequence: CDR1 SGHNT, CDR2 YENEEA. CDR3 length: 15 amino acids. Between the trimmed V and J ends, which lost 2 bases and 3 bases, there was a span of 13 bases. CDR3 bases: TGTGCCAGCAGCTTAAGGGCAGGTTCCAAAGAGACCCAGTACTTC. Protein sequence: CASSLRAGSKETQYF.

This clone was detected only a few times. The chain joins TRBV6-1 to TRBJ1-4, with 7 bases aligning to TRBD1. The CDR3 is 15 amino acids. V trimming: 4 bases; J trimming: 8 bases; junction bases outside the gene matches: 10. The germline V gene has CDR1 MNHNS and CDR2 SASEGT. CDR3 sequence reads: CASSGGQARTEKLFF. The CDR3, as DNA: TGTGCCAGCAGTGGTGGACAGGCCCGAACCGAAAAACTGTTTTTT.

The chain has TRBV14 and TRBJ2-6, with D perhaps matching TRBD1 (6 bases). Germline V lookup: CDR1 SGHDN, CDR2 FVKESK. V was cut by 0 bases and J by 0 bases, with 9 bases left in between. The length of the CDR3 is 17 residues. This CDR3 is CASSQDRGYSGANVLTF. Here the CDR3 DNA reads TGTGCCAGCAGCCAAGATAGGGGGTACTCTGGGGCCAACGTCCTGACTTTC.

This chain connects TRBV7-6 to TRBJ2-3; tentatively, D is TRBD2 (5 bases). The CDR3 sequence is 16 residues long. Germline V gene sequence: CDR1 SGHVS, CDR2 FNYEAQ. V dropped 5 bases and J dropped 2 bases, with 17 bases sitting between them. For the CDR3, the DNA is TGTGCCAGCAGCCCGAGGGCGGATCTTAACACAGATACGCAGTATTTT. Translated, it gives CASSPRADLNTDTQYF.

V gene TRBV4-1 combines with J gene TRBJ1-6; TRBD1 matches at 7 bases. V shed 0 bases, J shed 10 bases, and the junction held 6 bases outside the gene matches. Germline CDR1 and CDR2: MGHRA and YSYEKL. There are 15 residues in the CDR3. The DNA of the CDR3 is TGCGCCAGCAGCCAAGACTTGAACAGGGGATCACCCCTCCACTTT. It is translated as CASSQDLNRGSPLHF.